Included here is one T cell receptor (beta chain) sequence, with context. As yet, its antigen is unknown. Treatment given: 15 to 20 received Ad26.COV2.S at low or high dose, single or two shots; roughly five received placebo; per-sample allocation not given. Specimen acquisition occurred on day 63 following the initial vaccine or placebo injection. Expressing Wuhan-strain SARS-CoV-2 spike, an Ad26 vector served as the vaccine. The data belong to a study of Ad26.COV2.S vaccination and SARS-CoV-2 variants. Whole-study context: Intramuscular Ad26.COV2.S at 5x10^10 or 1x10^11 viral particles.

Repertoires were generated with immunoSEQ multiplex PCR, while TCRdb's copy carries only in-frame clones and drops some. The sample holds approximately 240,000 clones; 70% to 90% are singletons and the top ten take around 10%. Study-level points and caveats: Analyses of TCR breadth and depth may have underestimated total T cell responses. It was vaccine recipients, not placebo recipients, who had the higher spike-specific TCR breadth.

The source of this sequence is a person between 18 and 65 years old who received the Ad26.COV2.S COVID-19 vaccine or a placebo. The specimen comprised peripheral blood, sampled in a trial of Ad26.COV2.S vaccine versus placebo.

The CDR3 loop reads CASSLFGKGTEAFF. For the CDR3, the DNA is TGTGCCAGCAGTTTATTTGGGAAAGGAACTGAAGCTTTCTTT. The V gene is TRBV27, the J gene TRBJ1-1; D is ambiguous. From germline, CDR1 is MNHEY and CDR2 SMNVEV (reference sequence). Trimming left V 1 base short and J 5 bases short, with 11 bases between. The length of the CDR3 is 14 residues.